This T cell receptor beta chain is from a study of shared clonotypes between healthy human individuals (dated by TCRdb to the early 2020s). With regard to the full study: A couple of women and a few men aged 18 to 49 years were included in the cohort. Per donor, three plates each were used for CD4 naive and CD4 memory, two for CD8 naive, and one for CD8 memory. Blood TCR repertoires of five healthy adults were deeply sequenced to estimate repertoire size and the extent of clonotype sharing between individuals. Libraries were prepared and TCR repertoires were sequenced by different laboratories using diverse techniques, in order to increase sequencing depth and limit assay-specific biases. Each donor's leukapheresis produced roughly between about 0.9 and 9.5 billion PBMCs.

Using the deep immunoSEQ assay, multiplex PCR amplified TCR CDR3 regions from genomic DNA. For each cell subset, the extracted genomic DNA was distributed evenly across all wells of several immunoSEQ 96-well plates, and each plate served as one replicate. For sorted subsets, each replicate PCR was loaded with roughly 200 ng genomic DNA, equivalent to about 30,000 T cell genomes. Purified libraries were measured with a Qubit 3.0 fluorometer, size-checked on a Bioanalyzer 2100, and measured again with the KAPA Library Quantification kit. A separate single-read 150-cycle Illumina NextSeq 550 flow cell was used to sequence each immunoSEQ 96-well plate. Regarding the original processing steps: Because only junctional sequences without quality scores were contained in the immunoSEQ output, filtering matching that applied to full-length reads could not be performed. Sequences were annotated with PyIR, a Python wrapper for IgBLAST v1.9, and V/J genes and CDR3 were assigned using IMGT germline references. Reads were filtered out if the reads had weak V/J assignments (E-value above 1e-6), no CDR3, stop codons, out-of-frame junctions, or ambiguous translated residues. V3J clonotypes were defined by identical inferred V gene, J gene, and CDR3 amino acid sequence. Percentage overlap between repertoires was calculated by dividing the number of shared unique clonotypes by the size of the smaller repertoire. RTK rarefaction, the Chao1 estimator, and Recon v2.1 estimates of unobserved clonotypes were used to assess repertoire richness. OLGA was used to compute generation probabilities for all TCRbeta clonotypes that the gDNA method yielded from a handful of donors. TCRdb retrieved this table from immuneACCESS and kept in-frame rearrangements only. Not all clones are present; in checked studies, unresolved V genes account for under half, and no reason is known for the remainder. From that table come the V and J calls and clone size; the DNA was used to work out D and trimming. Here the sample has about 2 million clones; about 95% occur a single time. 1% to 1.3% of the sample is in the top ten clones.

General findings and caveats noted by the study authors: Compared with non-shared clonotypes, the clonotypes found in all four sorted-subset donors had higher generation probabilities. Based on pairwise subsampling, the degree of clonotype sharing among donors was expected to be affected by sequencing depth. Sharing across a few donors was observed for around 4.8% of naive CD4, over 3% of naive CD8, 2% to 2.5% of memory CD4, and 0.4% of memory CD8 clonotypes. The small number of donors limited the genetic and exposure-history diversity represented. Even with the large sequencing depth, rarefaction of the sorted-subset datasets indicated that sequencing was incomplete. Sampling was restricted to blood, and TCR repertoires in tissue are likely to differ from TCR repertoires in blood. Naive subsets generally had larger estimated clonotype richness than memory subsets.

CD8 naive samples consisted of CD45RO-negative cells that were positively selected for CCR7, yielding a CD45RA+CCR7+ population without TemRA cells. Healthy HIV-negative adults with no recently reported acute infections or vaccinations were included as donors. Only Caucasian adults living in Nashville, Tennessee, USA were represented among the donors. Blood was obtained by leukapheresis, after which PBMCs were separated by Ficoll-Histopaque density gradient centrifugation and cryopreserved in liquid nitrogen vapor phase. Analytical flow cytometry was used to check the purity and quantity of each magnetically sorted T cell population. Genomic DNA was isolated from every sorted fraction and measured by UV absorbance on a Nanodrop 2000c. In the case of this clone: The target of this receptor is not known. No much larger clonotype is one base removed from it; base qualities were not supplied. The sample holds other DNA sequences that translate to the same CDR3.

CDR1 and CDR2 are drawn from the germline V gene: MNHEY, SVGAGI. V ends up 2 bases short and J 2 bases short, with an unmatched junction base count of 1. The CDR3 holds 14 amino acids from the cysteine to the phenylalanine. Only CDR3 DNA is held: 42 bases, read in frame from base 1. The chain uses TRBV6-5 and TRBJ2-7, with 9 bases aligning to TRBD1. The sequence was obtained from a man younger than 35 in good health. The sequencing input was naive CD8+ T cells sorted from blood. Taken with the paper, the label for cell subset or site translates to: CD45RA+CCR7+. CDR3 reads: CASSYGTGTYEQYF. The DNA is TGTGCCAGCAGTTACGGGACAGGGACCTACGAGCAGTACTTC.